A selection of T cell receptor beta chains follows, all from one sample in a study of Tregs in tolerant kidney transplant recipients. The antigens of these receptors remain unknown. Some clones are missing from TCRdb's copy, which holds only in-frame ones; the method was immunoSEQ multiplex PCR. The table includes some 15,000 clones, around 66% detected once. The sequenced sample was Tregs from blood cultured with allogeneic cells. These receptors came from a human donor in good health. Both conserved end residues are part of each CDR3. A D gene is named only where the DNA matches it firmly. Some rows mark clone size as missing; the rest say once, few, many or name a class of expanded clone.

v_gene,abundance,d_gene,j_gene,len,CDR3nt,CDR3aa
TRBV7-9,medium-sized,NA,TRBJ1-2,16,TGTGCCAGCAGCTTATCCGTGGAGGGGGGGATTGGCGGCTACACCTTC,CASSLSVEGGIGGYTF
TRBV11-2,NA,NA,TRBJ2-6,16,TGTGCCAGCAGCTTAGATCGGGTCTCTGGGGCCAACGTCCTGACTTTC,CASSLDRVSGANVLTF
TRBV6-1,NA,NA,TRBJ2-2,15,TGTGCCAGCAGTGAAGCGCTGGGGAACACCGGGGAGCTGTTTTTT,CASSEALGNTGELFF
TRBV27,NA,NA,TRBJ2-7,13,TGTGCCAGCAGTTTTGGGGGGCCAGGGGAGCAGTACTTC,CASSFGGPGEQYF
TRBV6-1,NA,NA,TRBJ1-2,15,TGTGCCAGCAGTGAATTTTTTGGGCAGAGATACGGCTACACCTTC,CASSEFFGQRYGYTF
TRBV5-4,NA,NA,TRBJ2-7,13,TGTGCCAGCAGCTTCGGGCGCTCCTACGAGCAGTACTTC,CASSFGRSYEQYF
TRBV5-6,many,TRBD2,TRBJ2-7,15,TGTGCCAGCAGCCCCCAAGCGGGAGGGCTGTACGAGCAGTACTTC,CASSPQAGGLYEQYF
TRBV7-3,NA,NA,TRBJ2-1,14,TGTGCCAGCAGCTTAAATTTAGGGGTCAATGAGCAGTTCTTC,CASSLNLGVNEQFF
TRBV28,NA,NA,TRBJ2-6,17,TGTGCCAGCAGTAATGAGTTGACACAAAGTCGGGCCAACGTCCTGACTTTC,CASSNELTQSRANVLTF
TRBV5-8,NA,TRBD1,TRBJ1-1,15,TGCGCCAGCAGCTTTCGACAGGGCTTGAACACTGAAGCTTTCTTT,CASSFRQGLNTEAFF
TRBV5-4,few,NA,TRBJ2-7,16,TGTGCCAGCAGCTTGGGGGGGACTCCTAAGTCCTACGAGCAGTACTTC,CASSLGGTPKSYEQYF
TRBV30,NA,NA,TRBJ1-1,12,TGTGCCTGGAGAAGAGCGAACACTGAAGCTTTCTTT,CAWRRANTEAFF
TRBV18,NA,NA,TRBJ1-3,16,TGTGCCAGCTCACCTTTGAGGCATCTCTCTGGAAACACCATATATTTT,CASSPLRHLSGNTIYF
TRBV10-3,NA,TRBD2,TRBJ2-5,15,TGTGCCATCTCTGGTGGACTAGCGGGGGGTGGGACCCAGTACTTC,CAISGGLAGGGTQYF
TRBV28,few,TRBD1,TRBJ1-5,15,TGTGCCAGCAGTTTCGGTACAGGGGCACATCAGCCCCAGCATTTT,CASSFGTGAHQPQHF
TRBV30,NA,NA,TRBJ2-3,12,TGTGCCTGGAGTGTACAGGGAAATACGCAGTATTTT,CAWSVQGNTQYF
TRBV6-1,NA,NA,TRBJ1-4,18,TGTGCCAGCAGTGAAGCGCGTTTTTTAGGGCAGACCCATGGGAAACTGTTTTTT,CASSEARFLGQTHGKLFF
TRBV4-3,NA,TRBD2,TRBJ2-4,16,TGCGCCAGCAGCCAAGAACCCGGGGGGGCCTATAGCATTCAGTACTTC,CASSQEPGGAYSIQYF
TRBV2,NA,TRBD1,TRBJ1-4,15,TGTGCCAGCGTTAGTTGGACAGGGTCGGGCGAAAAACTGTTTTTT,CASVSWTGSGEKLFF
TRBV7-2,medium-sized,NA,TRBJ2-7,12,TGTGCCAGCAGCCTTTTCAGGGGCGAGCAGTACTTC,CASSLFRGEQYF
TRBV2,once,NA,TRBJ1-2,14,TGTGCCAGCAGGACCATGACAGTTAACTATGGCTACACCTTC,CASRTMTVNYGYTF
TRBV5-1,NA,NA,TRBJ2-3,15,TGCGCCAGCAGCTTGGTAGGCTTGTCGGGAGATACGCAGTATTTT,CASSLVGLSGDTQYF
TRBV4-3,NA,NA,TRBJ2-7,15,TGCGCCAGCAGCCAATTTTCCCCCGAAGGGTACGAGCAGTACTTC,CASSQFSPEGYEQYF
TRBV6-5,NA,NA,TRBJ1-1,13,TGTGCCAGCAGGAGGGTAGGGTCCACTGAAGCTTTCTTT,CASRRVGSTEAFF
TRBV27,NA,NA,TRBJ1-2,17,TGTGCCAGCAGTTTATCACTACCGGGCAGCACCCGGGATGGCTACACCTTC,CASSLSLPGSTRDGYTF
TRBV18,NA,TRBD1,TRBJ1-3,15,TGTGCCAGCTCCCAGGGGGCTGGCTCTGGAAACACCATATATTTT,CASSQGAGSGNTIYF
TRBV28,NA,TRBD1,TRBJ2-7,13,TGTGCCAGCAGCCAGGGACAGTCCTACGAGCAGTACTTC,CASSQGQSYEQYF
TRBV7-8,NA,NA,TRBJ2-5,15,TGTGCCAGCAGCTTATTAAACGGGATGCAAGAGACCCAGTACTTC,CASSLLNGMQETQYF
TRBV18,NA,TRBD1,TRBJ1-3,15,TGTGCCAGCTCACCTCGACAGGGGAATCTAAACACCATATATTTT,CASSPRQGNLNTIYF
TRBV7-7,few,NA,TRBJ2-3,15,TGTGCCAGCAGCTTCGGGCGGGGCATCACAGATACGCAGTATTTT,CASSFGRGITDTQYF
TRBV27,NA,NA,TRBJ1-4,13,TGTGCCAGCAGTCGGGCCCTTAATGAAAAACTGTTTTTT,CASSRALNEKLFF
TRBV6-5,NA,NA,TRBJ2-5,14,TGTGCCACCCATAAACCGGGGAAGTTGGAGACCCAGTACTTC,CATHKPGKLETQYF
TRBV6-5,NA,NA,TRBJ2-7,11,TGTGCCAGCAGTTCGATGGGGGGGCAGTACTTC,CASSSMGGQYF
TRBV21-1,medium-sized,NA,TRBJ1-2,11,TGTCCCTTTGGTTTTGGCTATGGCTACACCTTC,CPFGFGYGYTF
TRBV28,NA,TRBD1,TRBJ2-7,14,TGTGCCAGCAGAGAAGGGACAGGTCGAGACGAGCAGTACTTC,CASREGTGRDEQYF
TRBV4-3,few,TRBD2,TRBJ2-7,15,TGCGCCAGCAGCCAACAGAGCGGGAGGAACTACGAGCAGTACTTC,CASSQQSGRNYEQYF
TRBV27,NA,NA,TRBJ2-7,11,TGTGCCAGCAGTTTTTTTGGTGAGCAGTACTTC,CASSFFGEQYF
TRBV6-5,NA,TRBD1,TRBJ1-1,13,TGTGCCGGCTGGACAGGACAGAACACTGAAGCTTTCTTT,CAGWTGQNTEAFF
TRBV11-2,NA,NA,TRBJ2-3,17,TGTGCCAGCAGCTGGGCGACGGTGCGCTCCTTCACAGATACGCAGTATTTT,CASSWATVRSFTDTQYF
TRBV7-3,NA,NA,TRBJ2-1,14,TGTGCCAGCAGCTTAATGGCGGCCCACGGAGAGCAGTTCTTC,CASSLMAAHGEQFF
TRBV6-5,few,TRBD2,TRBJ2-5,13,TGTGCCAGCAGTAGTCAGCGGGAGGCGACCCAGTACTTC,CASSSQREATQYF
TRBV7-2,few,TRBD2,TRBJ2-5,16,TGTGCCAGCAGCTTAACGACGGCGGGGGGACGCGAGACCCAGTACTTC,CASSLTTAGGRETQYF
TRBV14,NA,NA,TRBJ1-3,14,TGTGCCAGCAGCCTGGACATCTCTGGAAACACCATATATTTT,CASSLDISGNTIYF
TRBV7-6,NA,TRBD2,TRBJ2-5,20,TGTGCCAGCAGCTTAGTACCGGGGATAGGCCTAGCGGGGGGACAAGAGACCCAGTACTTC,CASSLVPGIGLAGGQETQYF
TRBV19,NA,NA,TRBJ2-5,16,TGTGCCAGTAGCGCTAGGGGACAAAGGTTATGGGAGACCCAGTACTTC,CASSARGQRLWETQYF